The 15 T cell receptor beta chains below come from one sample, sequenced in a study of Graves' ophthalmopathy and Graves' hyperthyroidism. RNA transcripts were the source from which TCR beta CDR3 regions were amplified. RT-PCR with HTBI primers came first, then second-round multiplex PCR. Using its own MiXCR run on the multiplex PCR reads, TCRdb lists one record per CDR3 protein. The data contain hundreds of thousands of distinct CDR3 sequences, 15% of them singletons. The specimen sequenced was peripheral blood. The receptors originated from a woman between 18 and 30 years old with stable Graves' hyperthyroidism.

At least ten counts were recorded for this clonotype. This chain uses TRBV6-2 or TRBV6-3 with TRBJ2-5, with D unclear. The germline gives CDR1 MNHEY, CDR2 SVGEGT. There are 13 residues in the CDR3. Trimming removed 4 bases at V and 1 base at J, with 7 bases between. The CDR3, as DNA: TGTGCCAGCAGTTCGGCGCCCCAAGAGACCCAGTACTTC. It is translated as CASSSAPQETQYF.

This clonotype was counted at least ten times. This chain connects TRBV20-1 to TRBJ1-2; 8 bases line up with TRBD1. V lost 0 bases, J lost 7 bases, and 7 bases stayed unmatched. CDR1 is DFQATT, CDR2 SNEGSKA, per germline (reference sequence). This CDR3 contains 14 residues. The CDR3 nucleotides read TGCAGTGCTAGAGATTTGGCAGGGGGCGGTGGCTACACCTTC. This codes for CSARDLAGGGGYTF.

At least ten counts were recorded for this clonotype. This sequence joins TRBV7-2 and TRBJ2-7, with a possible D match to TRBD2 (7 bases). The CDR3 is 14 residues long. Trimming pared 8 bases from V and 3 bases from J, leaving 17 bases between. Per the germline V gene, CDR1 is SGHTA and CDR2 is FQGNSA. The CDR3 loop reads CASAIEGGGYEQYF. CDR3 bases: TGTGCCAGCGCAATAGAGGGGGGGGGCTACGAGCAGTACTTC.

This clonotype was picked up many times. The rearrangement joins TRBV20-1 to TRBJ1-1; the D is unclear. Trimming removed 4 bases from V and 5 bases from J, with 17 bases in between. Germline CDR1 reads DFQATT; CDR2 reads SNEGSKA (reference sequence). The CDR3 has 14 residues. CDR3 DNA sequence: TGCAGTGCTACGGAGCCCATTTCCAATACTGAAGCTTTCTTT. It encodes CSATEPISNTEAFF.

This chain connects TRBV29-1 to TRBJ2-5; D unresolved. The CDR3 spans 12 residues. Trimming cost V 5 bases and J 5 bases, with 12 bases left between them. Germline lookup yields CDR1 SQVTM and CDR2 ANQGSEA. The DNA for the CDR3 is TGCAGCGTTCCGACCGTGGGGGAGACCCAGTACTTC. Protein sequence: CSVPTVGETQYF.

This clonotype was seen repeatedly, ten times or more. The chain uses TRBV12-3 or TRBV12-4 and TRBJ2-6; TRBD1 matches 7 bases. The CDR3 is made up of 14 amino acids. Unmatched junction bases numbered 7, after V lost 11 bases and J lost 3 bases. DNA of the CDR3: TGTGCCGTGGCAAGGGGGCATGGGGCCAACGTCCTGACTTTC. This codes for CAVARGHGANVLTF.

In this sample, this clonotype turned up many times. The chain employs TRBV29-1 and TRBJ1-1; maybe TRBD1 (6 bases). This CDR3 comprises 12 residues. Germline loops: CDR1 SQVTM, CDR2 ANQGSEA. As DNA, the CDR3 is TGCAGGGTGGGGGGCCCGAACACTGAAGCTTTCTTT. It yields the protein CRVGGPNTEAFF.

V is TRBV4-1 and J is TRBJ1-1; the D is unclear. V lost 3 bases and J 1 base, leaving 15 bases between the germline ends. In germline, CDR1 is MGHRA, CDR2 YSYEKL. There are 16 residues in the CDR3. The CDR3 coding sequence is TGCGCCAGCAGCCACCTACTGGGGAGGGCGAACACTGAAGCTTTCTTT. Translating gives CASSHLLGRANTEAFF.

This clonotype was recorded many times. One junction end disagrees with the germline gene, perhaps due to a read error. The rearrangement joins TRBV6-1 to TRBJ1-2; 8 bases are a match to TRBD1. This CDR3 has 13 amino acids. CDR1 is MNHNS, CDR2 SASEGT, per germline. Here the CDR3 reads CASGEQGVHGYTF. The CDR3 DNA follows: TGTGCCAGCGGTGAACAGGGGGTACATGGCTACACCTTC.

In this sample, this clonotype turned up many times. The J gene is TRBJ1-1, the V gene TRBV20-1; 7 bases fit TRBD1. This CDR3 comprises 11 residues. CDR1 DFQATT and CDR2 SNEGSKA come from the germline V gene (reference sequence). With 2 bases clipped from V and 12 bases from J, the junction kept 6 bases outside the gene matches. The CDR3 region is CSARTRDRSFF. The CDR3 nucleotides are TGCAGTGCTAGAACCCGGGACAGATCTTTCTTT.

This clonotype occurred many times. The rearrangement uses TRBV14 and TRBJ2-7; D uncertain. V lost 4 bases, J lost 3 bases, and 16 bases lay in between. Germline CDR1 is SGHDN and CDR2 is FVKESK. The CDR3 spans 15 residues. The CDR3 protein is CASSLVSGPDYEQYF. The CDR3, as DNA: TGTGCCAGCAGCCTAGTGAGTGGTCCTGACTACGAGCAGTACTTC. The whole variable domain, remainder taken from reference TRBV14 and TRBJ2-7, is EAGVTQFPSHSVIEKGQTVTLRCDPISGHDNLYWYRRVMGKEIKFLLHFVKESKQDESGMPNNRFLAERTGGTYSTLKVQPAELEDSGVYFCASSLVSGPDYEQYFGPGTRLTVT.

In its sample, this clonotype was seen many times. The chain joins TRBV24-1 to TRBJ1-2, with D maybe TRBD1 (6 bases). Deletions cut 5 bases from V and 6 bases from J, with 21 bases between. Per germline, CDR1 KGHDR and CDR2 SFDVKD. CDR3 length: 16 amino acids. CDR3 in amino acids: CATSGPTLRGNDGYTF. The DNA of the CDR3 is TGTGCCACCAGTGGTCCAACCCTCAGGGGAAACGATGGCTACACCTTC.

This clonotype occurred many times. The chain is built from TRBV7-8 and TRBJ2-7, with 8 bases lining up with TRBD1. This CDR3 has 15 residues. The junction had 8 bases not matched to a gene; V was cut back by 5 bases and J by 2 bases. Germline CDR1 is SGHVS and CDR2 is FQNEAQ. CDR3 nucleotide sequence: TGTGCCAGCAGCCACCGGAGGGGACAGGCCTACGAGCAGTACTTC. Its translation is CASSHRRGQAYEQYF.

The chain carries TRBV5-8 and TRBJ1-2; D possibly corresponds to TRBD1 (6 bases). Germline V gene lookup returns CDR1 SGHTS and CDR2 YDEGEE. CDR3 length: 13 residues. Trimming cost V 3 bases and J 6 bases, with 12 bases left between them. The CDR3 DNA reads TGTGCCAGCAGCTCCGACAGGTTCAATGGCTACACCTTC. This translates into CASSSDRFNGYTF.

This clonotype has more than one count but fewer than ten. This chain links TRBV13 with TRBJ1-2; TRBD1 agrees at 7 bases. Trimming at V came to 4 bases and at J to 5 bases, leaving 7 bases not matched to a gene. CDR1 is PRHDT, CDR2 FYEKMQ, per germline (reference sequence). The CDR3 length is 14 residues. The DNA of the CDR3 is TGTGCCAGCAGCTCGGTGGGACAGCCGTATGGCTACACCTTC. Residues: CASSSVGQPYGYTF.